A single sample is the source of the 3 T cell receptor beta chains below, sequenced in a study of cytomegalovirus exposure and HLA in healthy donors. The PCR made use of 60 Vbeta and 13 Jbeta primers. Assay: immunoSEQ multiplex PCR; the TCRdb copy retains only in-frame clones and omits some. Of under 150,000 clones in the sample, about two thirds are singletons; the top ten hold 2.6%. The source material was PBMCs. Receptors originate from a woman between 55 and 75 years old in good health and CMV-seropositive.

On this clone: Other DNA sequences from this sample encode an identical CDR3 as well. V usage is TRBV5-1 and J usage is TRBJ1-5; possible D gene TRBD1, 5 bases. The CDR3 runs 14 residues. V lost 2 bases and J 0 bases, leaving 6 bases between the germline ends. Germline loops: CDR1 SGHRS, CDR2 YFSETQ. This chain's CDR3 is CASSFGGSNQPQHF. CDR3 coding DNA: TGCGCCAGCAGCTTCGGGGGTAGCAATCAGCCCCAGCATTTT.

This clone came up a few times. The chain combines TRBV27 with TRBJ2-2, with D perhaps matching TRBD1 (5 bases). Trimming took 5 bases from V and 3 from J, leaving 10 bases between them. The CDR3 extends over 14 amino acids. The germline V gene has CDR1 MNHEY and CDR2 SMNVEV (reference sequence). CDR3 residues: CASSNTRDTGELFF. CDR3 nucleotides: TGTGCCAGCAGTAACACCAGGGACACCGGGGAGCTGTTTTTT.

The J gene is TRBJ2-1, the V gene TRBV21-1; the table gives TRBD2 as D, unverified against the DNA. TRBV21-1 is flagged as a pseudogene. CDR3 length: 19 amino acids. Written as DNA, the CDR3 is TGTGCCAGCAGAAAACTACCGGGACTAGCGGGGGGCTTCTACAATGAGCAGTTCTTC. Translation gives CASRKLPGLAGGFYNEQFF.